The next 24 T cell receptor beta chains were all read from a single sample in a study of blood T cell repertoires in COVID-19. Libraries were prepared by immunoSEQ multiplex PCR; TCRdb keeps only in-frame clonotypes and omits some of them. The sample includes fewer than 200,000 clones, 70% to 85% seen only once; the top ten take approximately 12%. What was sequenced was PBMCs or T cells enriched from blood (not recorded which). Every receptor here comes from a man aged 50 or older who had recovered from COVID-19.

J is TRBJ2-5 and V is TRBV7-8; 16 nucleotides agree with TRBD2. The CDR3 runs 17 residues. Germline V gene lookup returns CDR1 SGHVS and CDR2 FQNEAQ. Trimming at V came to 2 bases and at J to 6 bases, leaving 6 bases not matched to a gene. In nucleotides, the CDR3 is TGTGCCAGCAGCTTACTTCCGGGACTAGCGGGGGGGCAGACCCAGTACTTC. It is translated as CASSLLPGLAGGQTQYF.

The rearrangement uses TRBV28 and TRBJ1-1; TRBD1 aligns across 7 bases. The length of the CDR3 is 17 residues. V lost 2 bases and J lost 1; bases outside the gene matches: 10. Germline CDR1 reads MDHEN; CDR2 reads SYDVKM. CDR3 nucleotides: TGTGCCAGCAGTTTAGTTCCCCTAGACAGGGCGAACACTGAAGCTTTCTTT. Encoded protein: CASSLVPLDRANTEAFF. Full variable domain (missing parts from reference TRBV28 and TRBJ1-1): DVKVTQSSRYLVKRTGEKVFLECVQDMDHENMFWYRQDPGLGLRLIYFSYDVKMKEKGDIPEGYSVSREKKERFSLILESASTNQTSMYLCASSLVPLDRANTEAFFGQGTRLTVV.

This clone is a singleton in its sample. V is TRBV16 and J is TRBJ2-1; TRBD2 matches 7 bases. With V trimmed by 2 bases and J by 9 bases, 7 bases remained unmatched. Germline CDR1 is KGHSY and CDR2 is FQNENV. This CDR3 contains 14 residues. The CDR3 reads CASSQVRGSGEQFF. In nucleotides, the CDR3 is TGTGCCAGCAGCCAAGTGCGGGGGTCCGGTGAGCAGTTCTTC. The complete variable domain, with remaining parts taken from reference TRBV16 and TRBJ2-1, reads GEEVAQTPKHLVRGEGQKAKLYCAPIKGHSYVFWYQQVLKNEFKFLISFQNENVFDETGMPKERFSAKCLPNSPCSLEIQATKLEDSAVYFCASSQVRGSGEQFFGPGTRLTVL.

This rearrangement joins TRBV7-9 to TRBJ2-5; 8 bases are shared with TRBD1. Trimming took 5 bases from V and 2 from J; bases not matched to a gene: 4. This CDR3 region has 14 residues. CDR1 is SEHNR, CDR2 FQNEAQ, per germline (reference sequence). The CDR3 loop is CASSLGQGQETQYF. The CDR3 DNA reads TGTGCCAGCAGCCTAGGACAGGGACAAGAGACCCAGTACTTC. Full variable domain (remainder filled in from reference TRBV7-9 and TRBJ2-5): DTGVSQNPRHKITKRGQNVTFRCDPISEHNRLYWYRQTLGQGPEFLTYFQNEAQLEKSRLLSDRFSAERPKGSFSTLEIQRTEQGDSAMYLCASSLGQGQETQYFGPGTRLLVL.

This rearrangement joins TRBV6-5 to TRBJ1-2; D unresolved. The CDR3 has 15 amino acids. Deletions cut 0 bases from V and 0 bases from J, with 8 bases between. Germline CDR1 and CDR2: MNHEY and SVGAGI. This CDR3 is CASSYSGPPNYGYTF. In DNA, the CDR3 is TGTGCCAGCAGTTACTCCGGTCCCCCTAACTATGGCTACACCTTC.

Worth noting for this clone: Other nucleotide sequences from this sample produce the same CDR3. The rearrangement links TRBV10-3 to TRBJ2-7, with 7 nucleotides matching TRBD1. This CDR3 has 14 residues. Germline V gene data show CDR1 as ENHRY and CDR2 as SYGVKD. The V and J ends lost 6 bases and 3 bases, in that order; junction bases with no gene match: 8. The CDR3 here is CAIRPGQIYYEQYF. The CDR3 DNA sequence: TGTGCCATCAGACCGGGACAGATATACTACGAGCAGTACTTC.

This clone came up once. The chain employs TRBV3-1 (or the pseudogene TRBV3-2) and TRBJ1-5, with D perhaps TRBD1 (6 bases). The CDR3 length is 15 residues. CDR1 LGHDT and CDR2 YNNKEL come from the germline V gene (reference sequence). Deletions cut 5 bases from V and 2 bases from J, with 13 bases between. CDR3 DNA sequence: TGTGCCAGCAGCGCCAGGGGAGATGGCAATCAGCCCCAGCATTTT. Translation gives CASSARGDGNQPQHF.

The chain joins TRBV10-3 to TRBJ1-5, with 10 bases matching TRBD1. This CDR3 comprises 15 residues. Germline V CDR1 and CDR2: ENHRY, SYGVKD. V was pared by 8 bases and J by 6 bases, with 10 bases of the junction left unmatched. CDR3: CAIAGGTGEGQPQHF. CDR3 coding DNA: TGTGCCATCGCCGGAGGGACAGGGGAAGGTCAGCCCCAGCATTTT.

V and J are TRBV19 and TRBJ2-7; 7 nucleotides match TRBD1. Germline V gene lookup returns CDR1 LNHDA and CDR2 SQIVND (reference sequence). The CDR3 covers 15 residues. The V and J ends lost 8 bases and 3 bases, in that order; junction bases with no gene match: 13. CDR3 in amino acids: CASQSGSTGRYEQYF. CDR3 nucleotide sequence: TGTGCCAGTCAAAGTGGGTCGACAGGGCGCTACGAGCAGTACTTC.

The genes are TRBV3-1 (or the pseudogene TRBV3-2) and TRBJ2-2; D is uncertain. Germline lookup yields CDR1 LGHDT and CDR2 YNNKEL (reference sequence). V was cut by 4 bases and J by 4 bases, with 7 bases left in between. The CDR3 is made up of 13 amino acids. Here the CDR3 DNA reads TGTGCCAGCAGCCTTTCAGTCACCGGGGAGCTGTTTTTT. Translating gives CASSLSVTGELFF.

The chain is built from TRBV7-9 and TRBJ1-2, with 8 bases identical to TRBD1. The CDR3 is 15 residues long. The J segment lost 3 bases and the V segment lost 5 bases, leaving 8 bases of the junction unmatched. The germline V gene encodes CDR1 SEHNR and CDR2 FQNEAQ (reference sequence). Here the CDR3 DNA reads TGTGCCAGCAGCCCTCTGGACAGGGAGGACTATGGCTACACCTTC. It encodes CASSPLDREDYGYTF.

This chain joins TRBV5-1 and TRBJ2-1, with 8 positions matching TRBD1. The V gene end was trimmed by 4 bases and the J gene end by 4 bases; junction bases not matched to a gene: 7. The CDR3 runs 15 residues. The germline gives CDR1 SGHRS, CDR2 YFSETQ. CDR3 sequence (DNA): TGCGCCAGCAGCCTGGGGACAGGCTGGTACAATGAGCAGTTCTTC. Protein product: CASSLGTGWYNEQFF.

This sequence joins TRBV5-1 and TRBJ2-5, with 12 bases matching TRBD2. The V segment lost 4 bases and the J segment 4 bases; nucleotides outside the gene matches: 8. The CDR3 runs to 16 residues. Germline CDR1 and CDR2: SGHRS and YFSETQ. The CDR3: CASSGPGLAGTETQYF. CDR3 DNA sequence: TGCGCCAGCAGCGGCCCGGGACTAGCGGGTACAGAGACCCAGTACTTC.

The chain recombines TRBV10-3 with TRBJ2-7, with D perhaps matching TRBD1 (6 bases). The germline V gene has CDR1 ENHRY and CDR2 SYGVKD. Trimming left V 11 bases short and J 3 bases short, with 14 bases between. The CDR3 extends over 12 amino acids. This CDR3 reads CAVQGLIYEQYF. CDR3 coding DNA: TGTGCCGTACAGGGTCTCATCTACGAGCAGTACTTC.

This sequence joins TRBV7-3 and TRBJ2-1; no clear D. Germline lookup yields CDR1 SGHTA and CDR2 FQGTGA. The CDR3 is 12 amino acids. Trimming pared 4 bases from V and 3 bases from J, leaving 4 bases between. CDR3 sequence (DNA): TGTGCCAGCAGCTCCGGCTACAATGAGCAGTTCTTC. It specifies CASSSGYNEQFF.

This chain links TRBV19 with TRBJ2-3, with 8 bases lining up with TRBD2. The CDR3 is 16 residues long. V shed 5 bases and J 3 bases; nucleotides not matched to a gene: 10. The germline CDR1 and CDR2 sequences are LNHDA and SQIVND (reference sequence). CDR3 amino acids: CASSLGRTSGTDTQYF. The CDR3 bases are TGTGCCAGTAGTCTCGGAAGAACTAGCGGTACAGATACGCAGTATTTT.

This clone was picked up one time. The V and J genes are TRBV7-3 and TRBJ2-1, with 8 bases aligning to TRBD2. The V segment lost 2 bases and the J segment 4 bases; nucleotides outside the gene matches: 13. The CDR3 sequence is 18 residues long. The germline V gene has CDR1 SGHTA and CDR2 FQGTGA. The CDR3 DNA reads as TGTGCCAGCAGCTTAGGTGGCGGGGGGACGCCACCTTACAATGAGCAGTTCTTC. Translation: CASSLGGGGTPPYNEQFF.

The rearrangement joins TRBV7-3 to TRBJ2-5, with TRBD2 matching 8 bases. Germline CDR1 and CDR2: SGHTA and FQGTGA. The V and J ends lost 5 bases and 2 bases, in that order; junction bases with no gene match: 10. The CDR3 loop spans 16 amino acids. CDR3 DNA sequence: TGTGCCAGCAGCCCTACCGGGACTAGGGCACAAGAGACCCAGTACTTC. Residues: CASSPTGTRAQETQYF.

This clone appeared a single time. This chain joins TRBV5-1 and TRBJ2-1; 10 bases map to TRBD2. The CDR3 runs to 14 residues. CDR1 is SGHRS, CDR2 YFSETQ, per germline. With V trimmed by 7 bases and J by 8 bases, 9 bases remained unmatched. CDR3 sequence (DNA): TGCGCCAGCCGCAGCGGGGGGGCCAACGATGAGCAGTTCTTC. Translating it yields CASRSGGANDEQFF.

In this sample, this clone turned up once. V gene TRBV5-1 combines with J gene TRBJ1-2; 9 nucleotides align to TRBD1. Germline loops: CDR1 SGHRS, CDR2 YFSETQ. Trimming cost V 0 bases and J 8 bases; bases outside gene matches: 11. CDR3 length: 16 residues. The CDR3 DNA sequence: TGCGCCAGCAGCTTGGGCCAGCCGGACAGGGGTGGAGGCTACACCTTC. Translated, it gives CASSLGQPDRGGGYTF.

The V and J genes are TRBV29-1 and TRBJ2-1; D call uncertain. This CDR3 region has 12 residues. Between the trimmed V and J ends, which lost 6 bases and 12 bases, there was a span of 18 bases. The germline V gene has CDR1 SQVTM and CDR2 ANQGSEA. The CDR3 loop reads CSVMIGLPMQFF. The CDR3 nucleotides read TGCAGCGTCATGATTGGGCTTCCGATGCAGTTCTTC.

V usage is TRBV27 and J usage is TRBJ1-1; 8 positions agree with TRBD1. CDR1 MNHEY and CDR2 SMNVEV come from the germline V gene (reference sequence). The V and J ends lost 7 bases and 4 bases, in that order; junction bases with no gene match: 20. This CDR3 is 18 amino acids long. CDR3 sequence: CASTTSGGLQGAGTEAFF. The CDR3 DNA follows: TGTGCCAGCACCACCTCCGGGGGTCTTCAGGGGGCAGGCACTGAAGCTTTCTTT.

The chain links TRBV7-2 to TRBJ2-7, with TRBD2 identical over 14 bases. After removal of 5 bases from V and 1 base from J, the junction contained 4 bases not matched to a gene. This CDR3 is 16 amino acids long. Germline V gene lookup returns CDR1 SGHTA and CDR2 FQGNSA. This CDR3 is CASSAGLAGGSYEQYF. In nucleotides, the CDR3 is TGTGCCAGCAGCGCAGGACTAGCGGGGGGTTCCTACGAGCAGTACTTC.

This rearrangement joins TRBV15 to TRBJ2-1; D may be TRBD2 (6 bases). The CDR3 covers 13 residues. V was cut by 0 bases and J by 7 bases, with 7 bases left in between. Looked up from germline, CDR1 is LNHNV and CDR2 is YYDKDF (reference sequence). Written as DNA, the CDR3 is TGTGCCACCAGCAGAGAGGGGAGGAATGAGCAGTTCTTC. Its protein is CATSREGRNEQFF.